The 16 T cell receptor beta chains below all came from one sample that was sequenced in a study of cytomegalovirus exposure and HLA in healthy donors. The primer mix had 60 Vbeta and 13 Jbeta primers. This table comes from immunoSEQ multiplex PCR, and its TCRdb copy is limited to in-frame clones, with some not included. The data show 90,000 to 100,000 clones, 50% to 75% seen once. Sequences were obtained from PBMCs. The receptors derive from a man aged 30 to 39 in good health and CMV-seronegative.

The J gene is TRBJ1-2, the V gene TRBV14, with D possibly matching TRBD1 (6 bases). This CDR3 has 14 residues. The germline V gene has CDR1 SGHDN and CDR2 FVKESK. V lost 1 base to trimming and J lost 3 bases, with 9 bases between them. The CDR3 reads CASSQAPGDYGYTF. As DNA, the CDR3 is TGTGCCAGCAGCCAAGCTCCAGGGGACTATGGCTACACCTTC.

This clone was seen a few times. J is TRBJ2-2 and V is TRBV30, with 14 positions matching TRBD2. The CDR3 is made up of 17 amino acids. Germline V gene lookup returns CDR1 GTSNPN and CDR2 SVGIG (reference sequence). V lost 3 bases, J lost 5 bases, and 8 bases stayed unmatched. Written as DNA, the CDR3 is TGTGCCTGGAGGGGACTAGCGGGAGAACGGGAGACCGGGGAGCTGTTTTTT. Its translation is CAWRGLAGERETGELFF.

The chain couples TRBV10-3 to TRBJ1-2, with 9 bases fitting TRBD1. The CDR3 is 15 residues long. The V and J ends lost 6 bases and 5 bases, in that order; junction bases with no gene match: 10. Per the germline V gene, CDR1 is ENHRY and CDR2 is SYGVKD. CDR3: CAIREQGAPRYGYTF. In DNA form, the CDR3 reads TGTGCCATCAGGGAACAGGGGGCTCCCCGTTATGGCTACACCTTC.

The rearrangement uses TRBV5-4 and TRBJ2-7; possible D gene TRBD1, 5 bases. The V end lost 7 bases, the J end lost 9 bases, and 23 bases lay between the germline ends. The CDR3 length is 14 residues. Germline values: CDR1 SGHNT, CDR2 YYREEE (reference sequence). The CDR3 region has the DNA TGTGCCAGCTCAATCGGACATGGGGCCTGGGTGCAGTACTTC. Amino acid sequence: CASSIGHGAWVQYF.

The chain combines TRBV2 with TRBJ1-6, with no clear D. This CDR3 spans 16 amino acids. V shed 2 bases and J shed 0 bases, with 8 bases lying between them. Germline CDR1 reads SNHLY; CDR2 reads FYNNEI. CDR3 sequence: CASSEMGSSYNSPLHF. CDR3 coding DNA: TGTGCCAGCAGTGAAATGGGGAGCTCCTATAATTCACCCCTCCACTTT.

This clone was seen a handful of times. The V gene is TRBV5-4, the J gene TRBJ1-1, with D possibly TRBD1 on 6 matching bases. From germline, CDR1 is SGHNT and CDR2 YYREEE (reference sequence). The CDR3 has 16 amino acids. Trimming cost V 4 bases and J 1 base, with 17 bases left between them. As DNA, the CDR3 is TGTGCCAGCAGCACCACGGACAGCTCCGGGAACACTGAAGCTTTCTTT. Translation: CASSTTDSSGNTEAFF.

This clone was observed a few times. The chain carries TRBV5-1 and TRBJ1-5; no firm D call. The germline CDR1 and CDR2 sequences are SGHRS and YFSETQ. V lost 4 bases to trimming and J lost 1 base, with 12 bases between them. This CDR3 has 15 residues. CDR3 in DNA: TGCGCCAGCAGCCCGGAGGGTGGGAGCAATCAGCCCCAGCATTTT. Translating it yields CASSPEGGSNQPQHF.

In its sample, this clone was seen a few times. The chain joins TRBV12-5 to TRBJ1-1, with 8 bases aligning to TRBD1. CDR1 LGHNT and CDR2 FRNRAP come from the germline V gene. The length of the CDR3 is 14 residues. The junction had 6 bases not matched to a gene; V was cut back by 4 bases and J by 5 bases. This CDR3 reads CASGSSRQGTEAFF. DNA for the CDR3: TGTGCTAGTGGTTCAAGCCGACAGGGGACTGAAGCTTTCTTT.

The chain combines TRBV5-4 with TRBJ2-3; 8 nucleotides line up with TRBD2. The CDR3 contains 16 residues. The germline V gene has CDR1 SGHNT and CDR2 YYREEE (reference sequence). J gave up 0 bases and V 4 bases, and 7 bases lay outside the gene matches. The CDR3 bases are TGTGCCAGCAGCCTGGTGGTAGCGGGGAGCACAGATACGCAGTATTTT. Amino acids: CASSLVVAGSTDTQYF.

V is TRBV9 and J is TRBJ2-7, with TRBD1 matching 7 bases. The CDR3 length is 14 residues. CDR1 and CDR2 from the germline V gene are SGDLS and YYNGEE. V shed 3 bases and J 5 bases; nucleotides not matched to a gene: 8. CDR3 nucleotide sequence: TGTGCCAGCAGCGCTTCCGGGACAGAAAACGAGCAGTACTTC. Translation gives CASSASGTENEQYF.

This clone came up a few times. V and J are TRBV27 and TRBJ1-2; D is unclear. V was shortened by 2 bases and J by 8 bases, with 12 bases between the two germline ends. This CDR3 region has 13 residues. Per germline, CDR1 MNHEY and CDR2 SMNVEV (reference sequence). DNA of the CDR3: TGTGCCAGCAGTTTAACTAGGATTGGGGGCTACACCTTC. Protein product: CASSLTRIGGYTF.

The chain carries TRBV4-3 and TRBJ2-7, with 7 nucleotides matching TRBD1. Germline lookup yields CDR1 LGHNA and CDR2 YSLEER. This CDR3 is built from 14 residues. V gave up 4 bases and J gave up 2 bases; unmatched junction bases: 5. This chain's CDR3 is CASSLDRDTYEQYF. CDR3 in DNA: TGCGCCAGCAGCCTCGACAGGGACACCTACGAGCAGTACTTC.

The chain combines TRBV25-1 with TRBJ1-4, with D unresolved. V lost 1 base to trimming and J lost 7 bases, with 13 bases between them. This CDR3 spans 15 amino acids. The germline V gene has CDR1 MGHDK and CDR2 SYGVNS. The CDR3, as DNA: TGTGCCAGCAGTGAATGGGCCACTGCGAGTGAAAAACTGTTTTTT. Translation: CASSEWATASEKLFF.

The gene calls are TRBV7-9 and TRBJ1-5, with D perhaps TRBD1 (6 bases). Germline V gives CDR1 SEHNR, CDR2 FQNEAQ (reference sequence). This CDR3 is 14 amino acids long. Trimming cost V 3 bases and J 9 bases, with 15 bases left between them. The CDR3 sequence: CASSFNRAGAPQHF. In DNA form, the CDR3 reads TGTGCCAGCAGCTTTAACAGGGCTGGTGCGCCCCAGCATTTT.

This chain joins TRBV6-6 and TRBJ2-7, with D possibly being TRBD2 (5 bases). V was cut by 2 bases and J by 2 bases, with 7 bases left in between. Germline loops: CDR1 MNHNY, CDR2 SVGAGI (reference sequence). The CDR3 has 13 residues. CDR3 region: CASSYTGTYEQYF. CDR3 nucleotide sequence: TGTGCCAGCAGTTACACCGGGACCTACGAGCAGTACTTC.

The CDR3 reads CASSQPTNNQPQHF. For the CDR3, the DNA is TGTGCCAGCAGTCAACCGACAAACAATCAGCCCCAGCATTTT. The rearrangement uses TRBV28 and TRBJ1-5; D uncertain. The V gene lost 5 bases and the J gene lost 3 bases, with 11 bases spanning the gap. The germline CDR1 and CDR2 sequences are MDHEN and SYDVKM. The CDR3 runs 14 residues.